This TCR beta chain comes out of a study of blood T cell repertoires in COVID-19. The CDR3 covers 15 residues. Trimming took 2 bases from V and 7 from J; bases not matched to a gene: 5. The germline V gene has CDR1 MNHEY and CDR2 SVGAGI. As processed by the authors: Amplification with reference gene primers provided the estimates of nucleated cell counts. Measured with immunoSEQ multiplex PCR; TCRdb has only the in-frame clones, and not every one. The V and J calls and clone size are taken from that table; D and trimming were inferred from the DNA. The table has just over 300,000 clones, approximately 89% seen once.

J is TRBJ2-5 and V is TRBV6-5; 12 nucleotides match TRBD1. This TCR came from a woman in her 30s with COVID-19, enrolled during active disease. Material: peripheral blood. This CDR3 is CASSYKGQGAGTQYF. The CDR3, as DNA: TGTGCCAGCAGTTACAAGGGACAGGGGGCGGGGACCCAGTACTTC.